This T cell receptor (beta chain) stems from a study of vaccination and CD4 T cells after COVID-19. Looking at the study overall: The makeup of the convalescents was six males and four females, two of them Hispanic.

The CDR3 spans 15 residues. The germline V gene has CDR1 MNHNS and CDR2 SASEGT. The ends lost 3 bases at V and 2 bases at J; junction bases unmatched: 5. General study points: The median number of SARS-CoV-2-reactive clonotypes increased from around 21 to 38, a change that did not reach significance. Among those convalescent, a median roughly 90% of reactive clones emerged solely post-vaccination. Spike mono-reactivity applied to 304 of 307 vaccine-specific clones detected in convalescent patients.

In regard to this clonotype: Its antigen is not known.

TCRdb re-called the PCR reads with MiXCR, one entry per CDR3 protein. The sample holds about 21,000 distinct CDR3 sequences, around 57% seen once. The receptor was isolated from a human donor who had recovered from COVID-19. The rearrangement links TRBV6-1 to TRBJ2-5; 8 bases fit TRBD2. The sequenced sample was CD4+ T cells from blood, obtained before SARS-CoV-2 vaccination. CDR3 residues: CASSEEAGGQETQYF. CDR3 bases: TGTGCCAGCAGTGAGGAGGCGGGGGGACAAGAGACCCAGTACTTC.